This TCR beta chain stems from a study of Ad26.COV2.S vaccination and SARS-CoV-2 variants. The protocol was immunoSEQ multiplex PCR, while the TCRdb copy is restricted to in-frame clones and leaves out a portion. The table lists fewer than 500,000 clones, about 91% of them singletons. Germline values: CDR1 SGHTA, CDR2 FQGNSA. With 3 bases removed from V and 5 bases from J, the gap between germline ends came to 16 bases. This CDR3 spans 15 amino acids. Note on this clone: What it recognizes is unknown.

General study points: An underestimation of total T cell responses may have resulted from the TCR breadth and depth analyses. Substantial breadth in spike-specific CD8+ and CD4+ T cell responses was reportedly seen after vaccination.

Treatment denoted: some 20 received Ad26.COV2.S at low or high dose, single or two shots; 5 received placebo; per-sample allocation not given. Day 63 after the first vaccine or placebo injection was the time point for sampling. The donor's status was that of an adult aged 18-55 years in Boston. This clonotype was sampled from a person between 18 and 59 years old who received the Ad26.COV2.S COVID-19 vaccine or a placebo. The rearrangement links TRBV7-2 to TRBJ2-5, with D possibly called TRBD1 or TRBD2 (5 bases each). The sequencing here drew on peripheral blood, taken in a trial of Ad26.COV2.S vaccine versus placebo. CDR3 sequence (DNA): TGTGCCAGCAGCTTCAGGGTTGACGGGGCCGAGACCCAGTACTTC. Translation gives CASSFRVDGAETQYF.